This T cell receptor beta chain was recorded in a study of T cells in localized non-small cell lung cancer. The repertoire was sequenced with immunoSEQ multiplex PCR; TCRdb's copy has only in-frame clones and lacks some. Among some 2,500 clones listed, less than 45% were seen once. This clone was counted only a few times. V dropped 6 bases and J dropped 4; count of bases not matched to a gene: 15. CDR3 length: 16 residues. Per the germline V gene, CDR1 is SQVTM and CDR2 is ANQGSEA. V gene TRBV29-1 combines with J gene TRBJ2-7; TRBD1 matches 10 bases. The starting material was lung tumor tissue, obtained before any cancer treatment. The sequence was collected from a male donor aged 60 or over with stage I squamous cell lung carcinoma. The CDR3 reads CSVIPHSTGGWYEQYF. For the CDR3, the DNA is TGCAGCGTAATTCCCCACTCGACAGGGGGCTGGTACGAGCAGTACTTC.